This T cell receptor (beta chain) was captured in a study of shared T cell receptors in the human thymus. V was trimmed by 5 bases and J by 2 bases, leaving 13 bases between them. Germline assignment: CDR1 MNHEY and CDR2 SVGAGI. The CDR3 extends over 14 amino acids. TCRdb keeps only in-frame clones here, not all; method: immunoSEQ multiplex PCR. The sample comprises hundreds of thousands of clones, approximately 87% of which are singletons, and 0.008% to 0.011% rests with the top ten. This sample was shared with a second study, whose subject was human thymus T cells. That work adds: Thymic tissue was derived from resections collected during corrective heart surgery.

The sequence derives from a boy under two years old with a congenital heart defect. Sequenced material: thymocytes. The V gene is TRBV6-5, the J gene TRBJ2-7; a weak D match, TRBD1 (6 bases). This chain's CDR3 is CASSRQDLPYEQYF. The CDR3 DNA is TGTGCCAGCAGTCGACAGGACCTTCCCTACGAGCAGTACTTC.